This T cell receptor (beta chain) emerged from a study of T cells after yellow fever vaccination. General study points: Booster samples showed a return of most primary-vaccination clones (under 97% CD4, 80% to 90% CD8). The bulk population could contribute abundant contaminating clonotypes to FACS-sorted repertoires.

This clonotype was detected many times. What it binds is not known. This CDR3 is 16 amino acids long. Germline CDR1 reads SGHTA; CDR2 reads FQGNSA. Trimming removed 5 bases from V and 3 bases from J; junction bases left unmatched: 12. By 5'RACE template switching, TCR cDNA was produced, with a universal primer site and UMIs added in the process. TCRdb called the 5' RACE reads again in MiXCR, with one record for every CDR3 protein. This sample has around 360,000 distinct CDR3 sequences, with under 14% found just once. The sequences come from PBMCs, collected on the day of the first yellow fever vaccination. The TCR comes from a man aged 18 to 29 who received the YFV17D yellow fever vaccine. This chain joins TRBV7-2 and TRBJ2-7, with 8 nucleotides matching TRBD1. Here the CDR3 reads CASSENLGQGVYEQYF. CDR3 in DNA: TGTGCCAGCAGCGAAAATCTCGGACAGGGAGTCTACGAGCAGTACTTC.